The 10 T cell receptor beta chains given below trace back to one sample, sequenced in a study of blood T cell repertoires in COVID-19. Repertoires were generated with immunoSEQ multiplex PCR, while TCRdb's copy carries only in-frame clones and drops some. In the table there are around 200,000 clones, about 88% of which are singletons. Sequences were obtained from peripheral blood. The source of these receptors is an elderly woman in a cohort sampled during active or convalescent COVID-19.

The gene calls are TRBV2 and TRBJ2-1; 12 nucleotides align to TRBD2. V gave up 7 bases and J gave up 7 bases; unmatched junction bases: 11. Germline V gene sequence: CDR1 SNHLY, CDR2 FYNNEI. The CDR3 has 16 residues. As DNA, the CDR3 is TGTGCCAGCACCCGAAGGCGGCTAGCGGGGGGGAATGAGCAGTTCTTC. Translating it yields CASTRRRLAGGNEQFF.

The chain combines TRBV7-8 with TRBJ1-1; unclear D gene. This CDR3 is built from 15 residues. The V end was cut by 3 bases, the J end by 1 base, with 12 bases between. CDR1 and CDR2 (germline): SGHVS, FQNEAQ. CDR3 residues: CASSLEGLTNTEAFF. DNA for the CDR3: TGTGCCAGCAGCTTGGAGGGCTTAACGAACACTGAAGCTTTCTTT.

This chain connects TRBV15 to TRBJ1-4; D call uncertain. CDR3 length: 13 amino acids. Looked up from germline, CDR1 is LNHNV and CDR2 is YYDKDF (reference sequence). V was pared by 7 bases and J by 4 bases, with 10 bases between. CDR3 residues: CATMARGNEKLFF. Written as DNA, the CDR3 is TGTGCCACCATGGCGCGAGGTAATGAAAAACTGTTTTTT.

The rearrangement joins TRBV30 to TRBJ1-5; 7 positions agree with TRBD1. The J segment lost 8 bases and the V segment lost 6 bases, leaving 10 bases of the junction unmatched. The CDR3 has 13 residues. Germline V lookup: CDR1 GTSNPN, CDR2 SVGIG (reference sequence). CDR3 protein: CACSPGGSKPQHF. CDR3 coding DNA: TGTGCCTGTAGCCCAGGGGGTTCGAAGCCCCAGCATTTT.

The chain couples TRBV3-1 (or the pseudogene TRBV3-2) to TRBJ2-1; 14 nucleotides line up with TRBD2. J lost 9 bases, V lost 4 bases, and 5 bases had no gene match. The CDR3 extends over 15 amino acids. CDR1 LGHDT and CDR2 YNNKEL come from the germline V gene (reference sequence). This CDR3 reads CASSPGLAGAVEQFF. Here the CDR3 DNA reads TGTGCCAGCAGCCCGGGACTAGCGGGAGCAGTTGAGCAGTTCTTC.

The chain recombines TRBV7-6 with TRBJ2-1, with 9 bases that match TRBD2. The V gene end was trimmed by 6 bases and the J gene end by 15 bases; junction bases not matched to a gene: 21. CDR3 length equals 16 residues. Germline V gene data show CDR1 as SGHVS and CDR2 as FNYEAQ. CDR3 residues: CASSMAGGPVSGAGFF. As DNA, the CDR3 is TGTGCCAGCAGTATGGCGGGAGGGCCCGTTAGTGGTGCTGGGTTCTTC.

This chain joins TRBV11-3 and TRBJ2-1; 12 nucleotides align to TRBD2. Germline V lookup: CDR1 SGHNT, CDR2 YENEEA. CDR3 length: 15 amino acids. Trimming at V came to 5 bases and at J to 8 bases, leaving 7 bases not matched to a gene. CDR3 nucleotide sequence: TGTGCCAGCAGCCACGGACTAGCGGGGAGGTATGAGCAGTTCTTC. Amino acid sequence: CASSHGLAGRYEQFF.

The chain employs TRBV30 and TRBJ2-3; 8 positions match TRBD2. Germline CDR1 is GTSNPN and CDR2 is SVGIG (reference sequence). V lost 2 bases to trimming and J lost 1 base; unmatched junction nucleotides: 8. The CDR3 is 16 amino acids. The DNA for the CDR3 is TGTGCCTGGAGTCTTTTACGGGGGGGCGGCACAGATACGCAGTATTTT. It codes for CAWSLLRGGGTDTQYF.

The chain carries TRBV18 and TRBJ2-5; D not certain. CDR1 and CDR2 (germline): KGHSH, LQKENI. The CDR3 has 13 amino acids. Trimming stripped 2 bases from V and 5 bases from J, with 9 bases between. In nucleotides, the CDR3 is TGTGCCAGCTCACCAGCGACTTTGGAGACCCAGTACTTC. Translated: CASSPATLETQYF.

The chain joins TRBV19 to TRBJ2-1, with 9 bases aligning to TRBD1. The length of the CDR3 is 14 residues. Germline CDR1 reads LNHDA; CDR2 reads SQIVND (reference sequence). After removal of 5 bases from V and 10 bases from J, the junction contained 9 bases not matched to a gene. In DNA form, the CDR3 reads TGTGCCAGTAGTCCCGGGACAGGGCCGGGGGAGCAGTTCTTC. Amino acids: CASSPGTGPGEQFF.